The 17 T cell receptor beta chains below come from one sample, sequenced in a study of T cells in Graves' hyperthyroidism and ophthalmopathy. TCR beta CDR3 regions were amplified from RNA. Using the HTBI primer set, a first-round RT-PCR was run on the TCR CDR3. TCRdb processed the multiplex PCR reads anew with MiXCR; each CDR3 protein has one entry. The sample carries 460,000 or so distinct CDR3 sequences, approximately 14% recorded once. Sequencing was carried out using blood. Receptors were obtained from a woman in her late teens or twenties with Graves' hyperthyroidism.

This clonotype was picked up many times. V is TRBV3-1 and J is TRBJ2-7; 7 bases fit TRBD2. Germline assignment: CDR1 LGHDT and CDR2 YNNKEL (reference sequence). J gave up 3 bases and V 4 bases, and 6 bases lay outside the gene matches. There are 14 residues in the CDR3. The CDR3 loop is CASSLRSGDYEQYF. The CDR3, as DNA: TGTGCCAGCAGCCTTAGAAGCGGGGACTACGAGCAGTACTTC.

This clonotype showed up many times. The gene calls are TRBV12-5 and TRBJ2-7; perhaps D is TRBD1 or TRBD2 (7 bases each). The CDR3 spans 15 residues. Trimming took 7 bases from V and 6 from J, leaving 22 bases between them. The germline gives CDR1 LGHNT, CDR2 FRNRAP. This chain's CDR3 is CASALPGGGGGEQYF. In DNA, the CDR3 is TGTGCTAGTGCTCTGCCGGGGGGAGGGGGCGGCGAGCAGTACTTC.

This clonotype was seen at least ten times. The CDR3 loop is CASSPLTGKFEAFF. In DNA, the CDR3 is TGTGCCAGCAGCCCCCTGACAGGAAAGTTTGAAGCTTTCTTT. This chain uses TRBV27 with TRBJ1-1; tentatively, D is TRBD1 (6 bases). Germline-derived CDR1 and CDR2 are MNHEY and SMNVEV (reference sequence). V lost 6 bases and J lost 7, with 18 bases in between. There are 14 residues in the CDR3.

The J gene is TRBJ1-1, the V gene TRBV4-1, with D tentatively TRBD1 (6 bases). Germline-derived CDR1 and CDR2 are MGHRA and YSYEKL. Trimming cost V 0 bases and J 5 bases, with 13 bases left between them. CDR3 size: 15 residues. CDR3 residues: CASSQDQGPGTEAFF. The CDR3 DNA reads TGCGCCAGCAGCCAAGATCAGGGGCCCGGTACTGAAGCTTTCTTT.

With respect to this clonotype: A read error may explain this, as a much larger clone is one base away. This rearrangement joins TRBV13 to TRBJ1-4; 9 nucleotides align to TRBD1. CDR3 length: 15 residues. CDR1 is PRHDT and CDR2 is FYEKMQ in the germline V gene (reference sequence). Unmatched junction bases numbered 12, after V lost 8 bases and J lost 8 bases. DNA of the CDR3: TGTGCCAGCGGCTATAGCCGGACAGGGGCGGAAAAACTGTTTTTT. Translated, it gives CASGYSRTGAEKLFF.

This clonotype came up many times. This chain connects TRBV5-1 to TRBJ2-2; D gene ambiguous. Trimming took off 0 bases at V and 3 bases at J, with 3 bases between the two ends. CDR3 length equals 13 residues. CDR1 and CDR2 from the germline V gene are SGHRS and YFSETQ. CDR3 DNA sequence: TGCGCCAGCAGCTTGGAGTACACCGGGGAGCTGTTTTTT. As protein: CASSLEYTGELFF.

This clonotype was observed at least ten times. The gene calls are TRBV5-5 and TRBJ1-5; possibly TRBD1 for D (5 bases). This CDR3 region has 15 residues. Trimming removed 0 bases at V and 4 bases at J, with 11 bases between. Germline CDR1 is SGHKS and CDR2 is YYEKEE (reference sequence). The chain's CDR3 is CASSLVGHRNQPQHF. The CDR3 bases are TGTGCCAGCAGCTTGGTCGGACATCGTAATCAGCCCCAGCATTTT.

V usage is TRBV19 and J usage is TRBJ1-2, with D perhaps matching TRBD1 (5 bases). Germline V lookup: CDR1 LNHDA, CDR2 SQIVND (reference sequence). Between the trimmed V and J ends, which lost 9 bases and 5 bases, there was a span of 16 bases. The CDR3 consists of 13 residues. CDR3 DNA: TGTGCCAGCCACCGGGGGGTCACATATGGCTACACCTTC. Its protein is CASHRGVTYGYTF.

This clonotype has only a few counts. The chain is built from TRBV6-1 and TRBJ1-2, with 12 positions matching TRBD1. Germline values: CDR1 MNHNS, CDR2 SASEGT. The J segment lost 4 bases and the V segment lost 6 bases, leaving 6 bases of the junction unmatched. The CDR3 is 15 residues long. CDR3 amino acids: CASRGQGALLYGYTF. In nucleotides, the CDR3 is TGTGCCAGCAGGGGACAGGGGGCGCTCCTCTATGGCTACACCTTC.

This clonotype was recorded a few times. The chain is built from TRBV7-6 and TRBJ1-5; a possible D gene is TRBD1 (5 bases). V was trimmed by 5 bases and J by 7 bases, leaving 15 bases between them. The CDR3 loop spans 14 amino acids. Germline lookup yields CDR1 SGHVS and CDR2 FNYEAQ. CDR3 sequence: CASSVRPRDQPQHF. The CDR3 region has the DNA TGTGCCAGCAGCGTACGGCCAAGGGACCAGCCCCAGCATTTT.

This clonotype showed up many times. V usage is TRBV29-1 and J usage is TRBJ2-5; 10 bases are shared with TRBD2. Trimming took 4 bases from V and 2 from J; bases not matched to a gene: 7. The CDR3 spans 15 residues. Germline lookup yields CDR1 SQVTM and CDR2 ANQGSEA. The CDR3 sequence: CSVVVSGRWQETQYF. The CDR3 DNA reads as TGCAGCGTTGTGGTTAGCGGGAGGTGGCAAGAGACCCAGTACTTC.

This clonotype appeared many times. The CDR3 loop reads CASSGRNRAQPQHF. The CDR3 DNA follows: TGTGCCAGCAGTGGAAGAAACAGGGCGCAGCCCCAGCATTTT. The rearrangement uses TRBV6-1 and TRBJ1-5; TRBD1 might be the D (6 bases). Trimming left V 4 bases short and J 7 bases short, with 14 bases between. Per the germline V gene, CDR1 is MNHNS and CDR2 is SASEGT. This CDR3 spans 14 amino acids.

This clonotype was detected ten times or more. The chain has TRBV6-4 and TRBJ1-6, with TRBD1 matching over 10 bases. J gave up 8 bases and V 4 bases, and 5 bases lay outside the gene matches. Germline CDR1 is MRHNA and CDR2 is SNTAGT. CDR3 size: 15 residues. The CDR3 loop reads CASSAGQGIDSPLHF. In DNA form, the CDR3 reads TGTGCCAGCAGTGCGGGACAGGGGATTGATTCACCCCTCCACTTT.

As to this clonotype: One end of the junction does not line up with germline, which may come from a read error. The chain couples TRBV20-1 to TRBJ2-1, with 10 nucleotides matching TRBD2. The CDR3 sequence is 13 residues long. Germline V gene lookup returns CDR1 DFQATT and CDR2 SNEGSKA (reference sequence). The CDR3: CSAATSGDNEHFF. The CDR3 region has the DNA TGCAGTGCTGCTACTAGCGGGGACAATGAGCACTTCTTC.

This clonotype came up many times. CDR3 in amino acids: CASSEGDQPQHF. The CDR3 bases are TGTGCCAGCAGTGAGGGTGATCAGCCCCAGCATTTT. V is TRBV2 and J is TRBJ1-5, with D unresolved. The ends were cut back, 3 bases at V and 5 bases at J, with 5 bases in the middle. This CDR3 contains 12 residues. In germline, CDR1 is SNHLY, CDR2 FYNNEI.

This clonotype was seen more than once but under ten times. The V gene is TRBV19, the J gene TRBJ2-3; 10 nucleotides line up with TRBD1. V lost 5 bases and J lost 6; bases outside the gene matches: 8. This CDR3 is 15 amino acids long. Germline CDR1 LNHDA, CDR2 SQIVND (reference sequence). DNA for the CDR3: TGTGCCAGTAGTGCCCGGACAGGGGGGTCGGATACGCAGTATTTT. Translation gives CASSARTGGSDTQYF. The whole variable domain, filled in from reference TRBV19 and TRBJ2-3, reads DGGITQSPKYLFRKEGQNVTLSCEQNLNHDAMYWYRQDPGQGLRLIYYSQIVNDFQKGDIAEGYSVSREKKESFPLTVTSAQKNPTAFYLCASSARTGGSDTQYFGPGTRLTVL.

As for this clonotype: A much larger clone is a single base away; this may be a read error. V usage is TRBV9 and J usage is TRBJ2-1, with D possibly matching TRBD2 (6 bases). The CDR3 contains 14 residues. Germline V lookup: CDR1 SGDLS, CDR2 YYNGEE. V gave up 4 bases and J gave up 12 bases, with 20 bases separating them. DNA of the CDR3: TGTGCCAGCAGCCTCCAGACTAGTCGGGATGGGCAGTTCTTC. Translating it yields CASSLQTSRDGQFF. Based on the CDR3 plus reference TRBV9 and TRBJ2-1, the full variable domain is DSGVTQTPKHLITATGQRVTLRCSPRSGDLSVYWYQQSLDQGLQFLIQYYNGEERAKGNILERFSAQQFPDLHSELNLSSLELGDSALYFCASSLQTSRDGQFFGPGTRLTVL.